This T cell receptor beta chain was obtained from a study of patients and donors after allogeneic stem cell transplantation. From germline, CDR1 is SQVTM and CDR2 ANQGSEA. V gave up 0 bases and J gave up 4 bases, with 12 bases separating them. CDR3 length: 14 amino acids. One entry per CDR3 protein, called by TCRdb with MiXCR from the RT-PCR reads. The table records 110,000 or so distinct CDR3 sequences, around 33% of them present only once. This clonotype was detected a few times. The clonotype originates from a human donor who was either an allogeneic HSCT recipient or a stem cell or donor lymphocyte infusion donor (not recorded which). It is not recorded whose cells these are; they may come from a transplant donor. The sequencing sample was made of blood, either unsorted or a sorted T cell fraction (not recorded which). The chain joins TRBV29-1 to TRBJ1-2, with D maybe TRBD1 (6 bases). The CDR3 region has the DNA TGCAGCGTTGAAGAGCGAGGGGGGACCTATGGCTACACCTTC. Translation: CSVEERGGTYGYTF.